The sequence of this T cell receptor beta chain was determined in a study of T cells in Graves' hyperthyroidism and ophthalmopathy (dated by TCRdb to about 2019). Turning to the overall study: Peripheral blood was sampled at the time of initial diagnosis, prior to any treatment. A discovery cohort of approximately 97 patients, 43 with Graves' ophthalmopathy and 55 to 60 with stable Graves' hyperthyroidism, was used to find distinguishing TCR V-J signatures. The study also compared thyroid tissue and blood T-cell repertoires from about 6 Graves' hyperthyroidism patients. The 100 discovery patients were divided at random into training and test sets in a 7:3 ratio. Following sampling, methimazole starting at 30 mg daily was given to hyperthyroidism patients, and high-dose intravenous methylprednisolone was given to ophthalmopathy patients. The paper reports TCR Vbeta CDR3 sequencing of 140 or so peripheral blood samples: under 45 ophthalmopathy, under 85 hyperthyroidism and around 17 progressor patients. Prospective prediction of ophthalmopathy was tested in an independent validation cohort of 18 to 20 hyperthyroidism patients and 17 patients who later progressed to ophthalmopathy.

Findings and caveats that apply to the study as a whole: In cross-validation, a model built on a 13 V-J signature told ophthalmopathy apart from stable hyperthyroidism with about 90% sensitivity and around 84% specificity, and in testing the same model reached 80%/75%. Sample size was not statistically predetermined, and blinding of investigators to group allocation was not performed. Most expanded thyroid clonotypes (frequency above 0.001) were also detected in blood, a finding suggesting that blood repertoires may reflect thyroid immune responses. During validation, the model predicted progression to ophthalmopathy a median of approximately six months ahead of onset, with around 71% sensitivity and roughly 75% specificity.

Per the germline V gene, SGHDT is the CDR1 and YYEEEE is the CDR2. A distance of 7 bases separates the germline ends of V and J, which lose 0 bases and 9 bases respectively. Its CDR3 holds 12 amino acids, cysteine through phenylalanine. CDR3 DNA only is kept here, 36 bases in frame from base 1. Amplification of TCR beta CDR3 regions was carried out from RNA transcripts. For the first round of RT-PCR on the TCR CDR3, the HTBI primer set was used together with the Qiagen OneStep RT-PCR kit. A second multiplex PCR round built the libraries, followed by size selection and purification. Sequencing of the libraries was done on an Illumina HiSeq2000 using paired-end 100 bp reads. As for how the authors treated the data: SOAPnuke was used to process the raw data, removing reads that contained adapters or uncalled bases, had a mean Phred below 15, or lacked an exact match to the constant primer or identifier. High-quality paired reads were merged using COPE v1.2.5, and each unique nucleotide sequence was defined as a clonotype. MiTCR v1.1 was used to align the clonotypes against IMGT TRBV, TRBD and TRBJ reference segments. The analysis was restricted to V-J combinations with a frequency above 0.0001, which together covered just over 99% of the repertoires. A TCS score was defined as the ratio between F50 (clonal expansion) and ExV (chaos), using BLOSUM62-based TCRdist between CDR3 peptides within each V-J. Welch's t-statistics and random forest reduced fewer than 550 V-J features to 10 to 15, which were used in a naive Bayes classifier (R e1071). Using fastp trimming at Q25 and MiXCR clonotype assembly, TCRdb reanalyzed the public sequencing data and kept in-frame beta chains. CDR3 protein duplicates are merged, each entry listing the most common genes and DNA. V and J calls and clone size were set by TCRdb, not the authors. This sample lists about 740,000 distinct CDR3 sequences; 14% were detected once. Roughly 10% of the sample is taken by the ten largest.

Stable Graves' hyperthyroidism was defined as the absence of progression to ophthalmopathy over 18 months of follow-up. Hyperthyroidism patients were aged 18 to 65 years and newly diagnosed, with disease duration of less than 2 months. Patients with uncontrolled infections, other autoimmune diseases, pregnancy or lactation were excluded. Diagnoses were established on the basis of clinical symptoms, serum thyroxine and TRAb, thyroid ultrasound, and orbital computed tomography. PBMCs were isolated from 10 ml of fresh peripheral blood by Ficoll-Paque density gradient centrifugation. Total RNA was extracted with Trizol reagent, and quality was checked on an Agilent 2100 Bioanalyzer. Note on this clonotype: Its specific antigen is unknown. Qualities for individual bases were not recorded, and no much larger clone is one base off.

The sequence is built from TRBV5-6 and TRBJ2-1, with the D gene too uncertain to name. Input material: blood. This TCR derives from a woman under 30 with Graves' hyperthyroidism. The CDR3 region: CASSLVGPEQFF. The bases read TGTGCCAGCAGCTTGGTAGGTCCTGAGCAGTTCTTC.